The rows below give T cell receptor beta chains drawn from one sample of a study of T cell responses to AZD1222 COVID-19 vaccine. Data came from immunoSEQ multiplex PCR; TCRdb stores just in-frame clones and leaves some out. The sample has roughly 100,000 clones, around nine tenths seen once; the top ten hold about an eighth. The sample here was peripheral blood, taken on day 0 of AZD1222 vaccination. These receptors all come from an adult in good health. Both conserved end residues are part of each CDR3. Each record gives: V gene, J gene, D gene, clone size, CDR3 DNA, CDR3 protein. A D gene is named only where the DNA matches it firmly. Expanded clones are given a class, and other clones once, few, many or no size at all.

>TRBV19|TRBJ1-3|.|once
TGTGCCAGTAGCCCCGGGACGGTATCTGGAAACACCATATATTTT
CASSPGTVSGNTIYF
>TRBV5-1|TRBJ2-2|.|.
TGCGCCAGCAGCTTGGATAGCGCCTACACCGGGGAGCTGTTTTTT
CASSLDSAYTGELFF
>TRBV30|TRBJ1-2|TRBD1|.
TGTGCCTGGAGAAGAGGGACAGCCAACTATGGCTACACCTTC
CAWRRGTANYGYTF
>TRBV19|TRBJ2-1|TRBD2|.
TGTGCCAGTAGTTCAAGAACTAGCGGGGGAGGAAATGAGCAGTTCTTC
CASSSRTSGGGNEQFF
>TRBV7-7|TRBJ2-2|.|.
TGTGCCAGCAGCTCCGACCGAGCCGGGGAGCTGTTTTTT
CASSSDRAGELFF
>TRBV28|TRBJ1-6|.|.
TGTGCCAGCAGTTTGGTAGGGGGGAAGTCACCCCTCCACTTT
CASSLVGGKSPLHF
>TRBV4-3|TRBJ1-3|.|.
TGCGCCAGCAGCCAAGATGAGGAGTTTGGAAACACCATATATTTT
CASSQDEEFGNTIYF
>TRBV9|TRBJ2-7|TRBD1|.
TGTGCCAGCAGCGCGTCGGGACAGGGAGTCCGCGAGCAGTACTTC
CASSASGQGVREQYF
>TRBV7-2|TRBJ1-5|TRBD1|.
TGTGCCAGCAGCTCCCAAACAGGGGGTTACAATCAGCCCCAGCATTTT
CASSSQTGGYNQPQHF
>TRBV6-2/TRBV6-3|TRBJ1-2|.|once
TGTGCCAGCAGTTACTCGGGGGATACAGGTGGCTACACCTTC
CASSYSGDTGGYTF